The present T cell receptor (beta chain) was sequenced within a study of blood T cell repertoires in COVID-19. Study-wide context: Collection of acute and convalescent COVID-19 samples took place in the United States, Italy and Spain. PBMCs, B-cell-depleted T cells, or T cells were the source of the cDNA or gDNA that made up the material.

Data came from immunoSEQ multiplex PCR; TCRdb stores just in-frame clones and leaves some out. Of roughly 55,000 clones in the sample, around 80% are singletons; the top ten hold nearly 10%. This clone came up once. The V and J ends lost 6 bases and 0 bases, in that order; junction bases with no gene match: 5. The germline CDR1 and CDR2 sequences are MNHEY and SVGEGT. The CDR3 length is 15 residues. Sequenced sample: peripheral blood. The chain carries TRBV6-2 or TRBV6-3 and TRBJ2-7; 10 bases align to TRBD2. This TCR was sampled from a human donor in a cohort sampled during active COVID-19. CDR3 sequence: CASSRGLAVSYEQYF. Written as DNA, the CDR3 is TGTGCCAGCAGCCGTGGACTAGCGGTCTCCTACGAGCAGTACTTC.